The 7 T cell receptor beta chains below were found in one sample sequenced in a study of cytomegalovirus exposure and HLA in healthy donors (dated by TCRdb to 2017 to 2019). Receptor libraries were prepared by the immunoSEQ multiplex PCR assay. The multiplex PCR relied on a mix of 60 forward primers for TCR Vbeta segments and 13 reverse primers for TCR Jbeta segments. Entries here come from immuneACCESS through TCRdb and include only in-frame sequences with V and J called. Some clones fail to appear in such tables; in the studies checked, an unresolved V gene covers under half of the shortfall, and the cause of the remainder is unknown. This sample is represented by around 250,000 clones; approximately 81% of them were singletons. The leading ten clones occupy 8% of the sample. The sequencing input was PBMCs. The receptors were gathered from a woman aged 55-70 years in good health and CMV-seropositive.

The chain has TRBV18 and TRBJ2-2, with 11 bases aligning to TRBD2. The CDR3 covers 17 residues. The germline CDR1 and CDR2 sequences are KGHSH and LQKENI. Losses at the gene ends were 3 bases for V and 8 bases for J; bases not matched to a gene: 11. Written as DNA, the CDR3 is TGTGCCAGCTCACCCGGGACTAGCGGCCCCCTTCGGGGGGAGCTGTTTTTT. Translated: CASSPGTSGPLRGELFF.

In its sample, this clone was seen a few times. The rearrangement joins TRBV18 to TRBJ2-7; 8 nucleotides match TRBD1. CDR1 and CDR2 (germline): KGHSH, LQKENI. The CDR3 sequence is 17 residues long. Unmatched junction bases numbered 14, after V lost 2 bases and J lost 5 bases. CDR3 DNA: TGTGCCAGCTCACCATGGGACGGCGGGACAGGATTCCACGAGCAGTACTTC. It specifies CASSPWDGGTGFHEQYF.

Here the CDR3 DNA reads TGTGCCAGCTCCCTCCAAATTCTAGCGGATTACAATGAGCAGTTCTTC. Its protein product is CASSLQILADYNEQFF. The chain uses TRBV18 and TRBJ2-1; 7 nucleotides align to TRBD2. Germline CDR1 KGHSH, CDR2 LQKENI. CDR3 size: 16 residues. With V trimmed by 6 bases and J by 4 bases, 12 bases remained unmatched.

The V gene is TRBV7-9, the J gene TRBJ2-1; TRBD2 matches 8 bases. From germline, CDR1 is SEHNR and CDR2 FQNEAQ (reference sequence). The V segment lost 7 bases and the J segment 16 bases; nucleotides outside the gene matches: 12. This CDR3 region has 12 residues. DNA of the CDR3: TGTGCCAGCACCAGTGGGCTAGCGGGTTACTTCTTC. This encodes CASTSGLAGYFF.

V usage is TRBV30 and J usage is TRBJ1-2; D may be TRBD1 (5 bases). The CDR3 has 13 amino acids. Trimming shortened V by 0 bases and J by 8 bases, and 13 bases separated the two germline ends. Germline loops: CDR1 GTSNPN, CDR2 SVGIG (reference sequence). This CDR3 is CAWSVRVGGGYTF. The CDR3 region has the DNA TGTGCCTGGAGTGTACGGGTGGGGGGGGGCTACACCTTC.

The chain joins TRBV28 to TRBJ1-5; 8 bases align to TRBD1. This CDR3 spans 15 amino acids. J was trimmed by 0 bases and V by 10 bases; bases with no gene match: 8. In germline, CDR1 is MDHEN, CDR2 SYDVKM. CDR3 in amino acids: CAIKGQGLSNQPQHF. The DNA of the CDR3 is TGTGCCATAAAAGGACAGGGCCTTAGCAATCAGCCCCAGCATTTT. Full variable domain (outside the CDR3, taken from reference TRBV28 and TRBJ1-5): DVKVTQSSRYLVKRTGEKVFLECVQDMDHENMFWYRQDPGLGLRLIYFSYDVKMKEKGDIPEGYSVSREKKERFSLILESASTNQTSMYLCAIKGQGLSNQPQHFGDGTRLSIL.

The chain couples TRBV11-3 to TRBJ2-1, with a tentative D call TRBD1 (6 bases). The CDR3 has 14 residues. Germline V lookup: CDR1 SGHNT, CDR2 YENEEA. V dropped 2 bases and J dropped 5 bases, with 10 bases sitting between them. The CDR3 nucleotides are TGTGCCAGCAGCTTAATGACAGGCGACAATGAGCAGTTCTTC. This codes for CASSLMTGDNEQFF.